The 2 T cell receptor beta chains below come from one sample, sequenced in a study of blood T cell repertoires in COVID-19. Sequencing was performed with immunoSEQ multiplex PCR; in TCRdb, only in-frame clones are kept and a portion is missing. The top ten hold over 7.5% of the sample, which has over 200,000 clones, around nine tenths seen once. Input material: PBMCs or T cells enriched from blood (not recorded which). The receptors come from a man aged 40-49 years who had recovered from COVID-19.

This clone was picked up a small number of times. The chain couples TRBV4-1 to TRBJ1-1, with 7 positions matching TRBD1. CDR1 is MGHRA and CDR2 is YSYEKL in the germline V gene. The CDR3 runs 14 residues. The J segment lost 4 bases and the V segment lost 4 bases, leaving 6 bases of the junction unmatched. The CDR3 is CASSPTGFGTEAFF. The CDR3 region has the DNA TGCGCCAGCAGCCCGACAGGGTTTGGCACTGAAGCTTTCTTT.

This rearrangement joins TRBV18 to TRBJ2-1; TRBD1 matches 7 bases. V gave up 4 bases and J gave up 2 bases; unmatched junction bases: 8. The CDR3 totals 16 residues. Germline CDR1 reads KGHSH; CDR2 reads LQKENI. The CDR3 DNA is TGTGCCAGCTCACGAGAGGGACAGATAACCTACAATGAGCAGTTCTTC. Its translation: CASSREGQITYNEQFF. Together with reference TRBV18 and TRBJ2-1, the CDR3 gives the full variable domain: NAGVMQNPRHLVRRRGQEARLRCSPMKGHSHVYWYRQLPEEGLKFMVYLQKENIIDESGMPKERFSAEFPKEGPSILRIQQVVRGDSAAYFCASSREGQITYNEQFFGPGTRLTVL.